The present TCR beta chain was sequenced within a study of control samples from healthy donors and cancer patients. The CDR3 has 15 amino acids. The J segment lost 4 bases and the V segment lost 2 bases, leaving 4 bases of the junction unmatched. CDR1 is SGHNT, CDR2 YYREEE, per germline (reference sequence). Produced via immunoSEQ multiplex PCR; TCRdb's table is partial and in-frame only. The data contain about 18,000 clones, about 86% of them singletons. This TCR was recovered from a woman between 65 and 79 years old with colorectal cancer. This chain uses TRBV5-4 with TRBJ2-2; TRBD1 aligns across 8 bases. The sample was PBMCs. In DNA, the CDR3 is TGTGCCAGCAGCTTCGGACAGGGATCCACCGGGGAGCTGTTTTTT. Amino acids: CASSFGQGSTGELFF.